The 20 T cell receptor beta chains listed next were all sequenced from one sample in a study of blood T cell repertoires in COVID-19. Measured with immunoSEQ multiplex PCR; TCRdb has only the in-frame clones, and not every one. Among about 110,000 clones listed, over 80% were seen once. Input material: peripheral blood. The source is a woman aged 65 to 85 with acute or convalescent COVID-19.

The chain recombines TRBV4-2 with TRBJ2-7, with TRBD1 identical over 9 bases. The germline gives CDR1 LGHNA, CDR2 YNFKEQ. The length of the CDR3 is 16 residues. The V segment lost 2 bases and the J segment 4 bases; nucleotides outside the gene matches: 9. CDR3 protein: CASSQLTGTGFYEQYF. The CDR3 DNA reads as TGTGCCAGCAGCCAACTCACCGGGACAGGGTTTTACGAGCAGTACTTC.

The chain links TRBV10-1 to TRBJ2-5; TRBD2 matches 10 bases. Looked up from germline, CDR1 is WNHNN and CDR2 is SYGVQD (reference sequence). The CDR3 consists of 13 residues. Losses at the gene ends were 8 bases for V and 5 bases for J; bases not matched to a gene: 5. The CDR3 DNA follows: TGCGCCAGCTCAGCGGGAGGGAGGGAGACCCAGTACTTC. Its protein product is CASSAGGRETQYF.

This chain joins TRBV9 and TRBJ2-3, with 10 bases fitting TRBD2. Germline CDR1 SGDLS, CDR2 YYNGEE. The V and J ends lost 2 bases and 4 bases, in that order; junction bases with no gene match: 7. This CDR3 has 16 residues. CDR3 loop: CASSVGTSVGADTQYF. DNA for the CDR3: TGTGCCAGCAGCGTCGGGACTAGCGTAGGCGCAGATACGCAGTATTTT.

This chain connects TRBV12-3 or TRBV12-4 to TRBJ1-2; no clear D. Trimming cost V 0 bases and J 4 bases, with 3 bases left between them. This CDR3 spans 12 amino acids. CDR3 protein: CASSLARYGYTF. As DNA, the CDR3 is TGTGCCAGCAGTTTAGCCCGCTATGGCTACACCTTC.

The CDR3 loop reads CASSLAGRGHEKLFF. The CDR3 DNA sequence: TGTGCCAGCAGCTTAGCAGGCAGGGGGCATGAAAAACTGTTTTTT. The chain joins TRBV7-2 to TRBJ1-4; TRBD1 agrees at 8 bases. With V trimmed by 0 bases and J by 6 bases, 3 bases remained unmatched. Germline V lookup: CDR1 SGHTA, CDR2 FQGNSA. This CDR3 is built from 15 residues. The full variable domain, completed using reference TRBV7-2 and TRBJ1-4, is GAGVSQSPSNKVTEKGKDVELRCDPISGHTALYWYRQSLGQGLEFLIYFQGNSAPDKSGLPSDRFSAERTGGSVSTLTIQRTQQEDSAVYLCASSLAGRGHEKLFFGSGTQLSVL.

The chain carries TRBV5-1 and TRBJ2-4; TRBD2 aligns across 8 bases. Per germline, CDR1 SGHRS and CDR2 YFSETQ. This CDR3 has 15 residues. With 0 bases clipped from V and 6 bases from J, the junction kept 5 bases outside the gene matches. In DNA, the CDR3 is TGCGCCAGCAGCTTGGAGGGACTAGGGGTAAACATTCAGTACTTC. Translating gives CASSLEGLGVNIQYF.

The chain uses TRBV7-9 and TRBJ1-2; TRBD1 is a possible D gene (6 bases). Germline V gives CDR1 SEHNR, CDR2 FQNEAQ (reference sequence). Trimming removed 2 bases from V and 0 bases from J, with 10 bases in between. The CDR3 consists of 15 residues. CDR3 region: CASSLRGSANYGYTF. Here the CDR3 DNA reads TGTGCCAGCAGCTTAAGGGGGTCGGCTAACTATGGCTACACCTTC.

The CDR3 bases are TGTGCCAGCAGCCGGGACTTCAATGAGCAGTTCTTC. Translating gives CASSRDFNEQFF. The rearrangement joins TRBV7-2 to TRBJ2-1; TRBD2 is a possible D gene (6 bases). Germline V gene data show CDR1 as SGHTA and CDR2 as FQGNSA. Trimming stripped 5 bases from V and 6 bases from J, with 8 bases between. This CDR3 region has 12 residues.

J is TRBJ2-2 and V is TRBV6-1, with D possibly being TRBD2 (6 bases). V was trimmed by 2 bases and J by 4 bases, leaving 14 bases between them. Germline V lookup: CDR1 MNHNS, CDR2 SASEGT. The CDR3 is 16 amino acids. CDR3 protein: CASSEFPGVPTGELFF. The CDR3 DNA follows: TGTGCCAGCAGTGAATTCCCGGGAGTCCCCACCGGGGAGCTGTTTTTT.

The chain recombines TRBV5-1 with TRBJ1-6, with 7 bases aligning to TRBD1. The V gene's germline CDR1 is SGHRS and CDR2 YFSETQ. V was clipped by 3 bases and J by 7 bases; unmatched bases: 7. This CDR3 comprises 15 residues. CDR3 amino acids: CASSSTGNENSPLHF. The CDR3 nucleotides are TGCGCCAGCAGCTCGACAGGGAATGAGAATTCACCCCTCCACTTT.

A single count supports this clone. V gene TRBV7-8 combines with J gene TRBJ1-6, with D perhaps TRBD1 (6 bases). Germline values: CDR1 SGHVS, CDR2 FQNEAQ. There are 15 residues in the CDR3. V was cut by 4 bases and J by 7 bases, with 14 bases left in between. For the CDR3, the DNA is TGTGCCAGCAGCTCGAATACAGGGCCCAATTCACCCCTCCACTTT. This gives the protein CASSSNTGPNSPLHF. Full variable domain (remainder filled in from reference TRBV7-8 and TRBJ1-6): GAGVSQSPRYKVAKRGQDVALRCDPISGHVSLFWYQQALGQGPEFLTYFQNEAQLDKSGLPSDRFFAERPEGSVSTLKIQRTQQEDSAVYLCASSSNTGPNSPLHFGNGTRLTVT.

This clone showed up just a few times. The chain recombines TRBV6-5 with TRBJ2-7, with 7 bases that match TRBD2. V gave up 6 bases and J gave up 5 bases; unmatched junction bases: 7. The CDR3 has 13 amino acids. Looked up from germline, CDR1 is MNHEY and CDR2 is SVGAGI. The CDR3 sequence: CASRAVTSHEQYF. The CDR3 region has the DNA TGTGCCAGCAGGGCCGTGACTAGCCACGAGCAGTACTTC.

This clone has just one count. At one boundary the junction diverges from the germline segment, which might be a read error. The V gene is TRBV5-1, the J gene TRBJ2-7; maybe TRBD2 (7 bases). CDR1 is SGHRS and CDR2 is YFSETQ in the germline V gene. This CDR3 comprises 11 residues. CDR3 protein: CASSFGGAFTF. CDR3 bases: TGCGCCAGCAGCTTTGGGGGGGCCTTTACCTTC.

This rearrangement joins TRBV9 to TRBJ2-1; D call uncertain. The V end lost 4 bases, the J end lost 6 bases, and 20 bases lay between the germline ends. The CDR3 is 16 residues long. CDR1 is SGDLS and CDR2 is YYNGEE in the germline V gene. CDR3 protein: CASSSTLRVSSNEQFF. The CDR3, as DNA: TGTGCCAGCAGCTCCACCCTCCGGGTCAGTTCCAATGAGCAGTTCTTC.

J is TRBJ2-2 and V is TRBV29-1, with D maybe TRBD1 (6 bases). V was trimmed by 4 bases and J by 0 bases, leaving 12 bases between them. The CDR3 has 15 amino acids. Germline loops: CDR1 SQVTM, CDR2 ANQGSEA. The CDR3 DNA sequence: TGCAGCGTTGTTATGGGGGCTACGAACACCGGGGAGCTGTTTTTT. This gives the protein CSVVMGATNTGELFF.

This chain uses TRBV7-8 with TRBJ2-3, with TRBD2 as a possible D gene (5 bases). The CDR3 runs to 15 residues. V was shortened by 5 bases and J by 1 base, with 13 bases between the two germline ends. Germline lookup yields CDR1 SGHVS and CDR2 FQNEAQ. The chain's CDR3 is CASSVGLGGTDTQYF. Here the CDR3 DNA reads TGTGCCAGCAGCGTCGGACTCGGCGGCACAGATACGCAGTATTTT.

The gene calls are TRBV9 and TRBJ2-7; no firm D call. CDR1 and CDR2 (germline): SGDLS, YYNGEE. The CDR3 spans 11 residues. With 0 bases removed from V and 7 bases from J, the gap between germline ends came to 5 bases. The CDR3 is CASSVGSEQYF. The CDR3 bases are TGTGCCAGCAGCGTAGGGAGTGAGCAGTACTTC.

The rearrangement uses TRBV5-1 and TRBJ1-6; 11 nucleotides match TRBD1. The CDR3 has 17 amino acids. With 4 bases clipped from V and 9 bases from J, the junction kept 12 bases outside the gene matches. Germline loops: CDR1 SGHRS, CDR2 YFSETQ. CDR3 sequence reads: CASSLRDPGQGVSPLHF. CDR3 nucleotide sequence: TGCGCCAGCAGCCTACGCGATCCGGGACAGGGGGTTTCACCCCTCCACTTT.

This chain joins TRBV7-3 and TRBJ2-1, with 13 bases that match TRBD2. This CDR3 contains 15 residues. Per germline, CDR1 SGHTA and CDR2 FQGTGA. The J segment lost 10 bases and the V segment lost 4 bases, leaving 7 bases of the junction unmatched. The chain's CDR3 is CASSSGLAGVEEQFF. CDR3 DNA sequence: TGTGCCAGCAGCTCTGGACTAGCGGGAGTTGAGGAGCAGTTCTTC.

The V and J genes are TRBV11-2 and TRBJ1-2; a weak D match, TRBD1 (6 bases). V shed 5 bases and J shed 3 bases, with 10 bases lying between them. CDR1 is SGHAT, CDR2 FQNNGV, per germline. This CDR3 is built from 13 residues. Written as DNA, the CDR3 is TGTGCCAGCAGCCCGAGGACAGACTATGGCTACACCTTC. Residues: CASSPRTDYGYTF. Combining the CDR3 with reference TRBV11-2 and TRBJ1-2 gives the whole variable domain EAGVAQSPRYKIIEKRQSVAFWCNPISGHATLYWYQQILGQGPKLLIQFQNNGVVDDSQLPKDRFSAERLKGVDSTLKIQPAKLEDSAVYLCASSPRTDYGYTFGSGTRLTVV.